Listed here are 8 T cell receptor beta chains from one sample, sequenced in a study of blood T cells in healthy people across ages. Next came a second PCR, run for about 7 to 11 cycles, which used a sample-barcoded 5' primer along with a J-beta primer mix. Via MiXCR, TCRdb re-called the 5' RACE reads, giving one row per CDR3 protein. Among around 620,000 distinct CDR3 sequences, approximately 25% were seen once, and the ten largest hold approximately 17%. The sample taken for sequencing was blood. Receptors originate from a woman aged 70-85 years in good health.

This clonotype has a single count. This rearrangement joins TRBV20-1 to TRBJ1-1; no firm D call. CDR1 and CDR2 (germline): DFQATT, SNEGSKA (reference sequence). The V gene lost 3 bases and the J gene lost 1 base, with 15 bases spanning the gap. The CDR3 extends over 15 amino acids. The CDR3: CSASLRRKGNTEAFF. CDR3 bases: TGCAGTGCTAGCCTAAGAAGGAAGGGGAACACTGAAGCTTTCTTT.

The chain uses TRBV7-9 and TRBJ2-1; D unclear. The V gene's germline CDR1 is SEHNR and CDR2 FQNEAQ (reference sequence). The CDR3 sequence is 12 residues long. V shed 4 bases and J shed 8 bases, with 9 bases lying between them. The CDR3 region has the DNA TGTGCCAGCAGCTCCCAGGCATATGAGCAGTTCTTC. Protein sequence: CASSSQAYEQFF.

This clonotype has just a few counts. The chain recombines TRBV20-1 with TRBJ1-5; D might be TRBD1 (6 bases). Germline V gene data show CDR1 as DFQATT and CDR2 as SNEGSKA (reference sequence). The ends were cut back, 6 bases at V and 2 bases at J, with 14 bases in the middle. The CDR3 has 14 amino acids. The CDR3 loop is CSARRGSGNQPQHF. CDR3 DNA sequence: TGCAGTGCCAGAAGGGGGTCCGGCAATCAGCCCCAGCATTTT.

J is TRBJ2-4 and V is TRBV7-2, with a weak D call TRBD1 (5 bases). V was pared by 3 bases and J by 6 bases, with 12 bases between. This CDR3 comprises 14 residues. Germline values: CDR1 SGHTA, CDR2 FQGNSA. The CDR3 DNA reads TGTGCCAGCAGCTTTCGCAGGGTTGGAAACATTCAGTACTTC. As protein: CASSFRRVGNIQYF.

This clonotype was counted at least ten times. In DNA form, the CDR3 reads TGTGCCAGCAGCGTGGGACACTCTACCTACGAGCAGTACTTC. Protein product: CASSVGHSTYEQYF. The gene calls are TRBV7-2 and TRBJ2-7; D is possibly TRBD1 (6 bases). This CDR3 has 14 amino acids. V dropped 5 bases and J dropped 2 bases, with 13 bases sitting between them. Germline CDR1 and CDR2: SGHTA and FQGNSA.

Worth noting for this clonotype: The CDR3 does not close with the conserved phenylalanine or tryptophan, likely indicating a read error. The genes are TRBV5-5 and TRBJ2-1, with 8 bases lining up with TRBD1. TRBJ2-5 explains the end of the DNA better; the J call may be wrong. Per germline, CDR1 SGHKS and CDR2 YYEKEE (reference sequence). The CDR3 totals 15 residues. CDR3 in amino acids: CASSPTGGRQETQYL. The DNA for the CDR3 is TGTGCCAGCAGCCCAACAGGGGGGCGACAAGAGACCCAGTACCTC.

In the case of this clonotype: A much more abundant neighbour one base away suggests this may be a read error. The chain recombines TRBV9 with TRBJ2-1; D is possibly TRBD1 (6 bases). Germline CDR1 and CDR2: SGDLS and YYNGEE. Trimming cost V 3 bases and J 5 bases, with 9 bases left between them. The CDR3 is 13 amino acids. CDR3 nucleotides: TGTGCCAGCAGCGAGACAGGTAACAATGAGCAGTTCTTC. Its translation: CASSETGNNEQFF.

V usage is TRBV11-1 and J usage is TRBJ2-5, with 8 bases fitting TRBD2. The J call may be in error: the DNA end matches TRBJ2-1 better. From germline, CDR1 is SGHAT and CDR2 FQDESV (reference sequence). The CDR3 has 17 residues. The CDR3 reads CASSLEGQGTRRSEQFF. The CDR3 DNA is TGTGCCAGCAGCTTAGAGGGGCAGGGGACTAGGCGGTCTGAGCAGTTCTTC.